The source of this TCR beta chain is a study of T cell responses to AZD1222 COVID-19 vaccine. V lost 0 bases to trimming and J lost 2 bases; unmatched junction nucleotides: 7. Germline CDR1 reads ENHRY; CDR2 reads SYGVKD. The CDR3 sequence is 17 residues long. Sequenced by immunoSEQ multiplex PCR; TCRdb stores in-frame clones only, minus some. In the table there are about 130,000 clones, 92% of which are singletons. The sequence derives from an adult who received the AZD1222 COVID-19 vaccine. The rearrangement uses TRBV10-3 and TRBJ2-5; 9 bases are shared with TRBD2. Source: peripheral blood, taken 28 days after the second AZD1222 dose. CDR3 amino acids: CAISESVLTSGQETQYF. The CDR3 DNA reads TGTGCCATCAGTGAGTCCGTCCTAACTAGCGGGCAAGAGACCCAGTACTTC.